The 18 T cell receptor beta chains below were found in one sample sequenced in a study of cytomegalovirus exposure and HLA in healthy donors. The protocol was immunoSEQ multiplex PCR, while the TCRdb copy is restricted to in-frame clones and leaves out a portion. The sample lists some 240,000 clones; less than 85% were seen once. The sequenced material came from PBMCs. The receptors derive from a woman aged 18-30 years in good health and CMV-seronegative.

V is TRBV18 and J is TRBJ1-5; no clear D. V was shortened by 3 bases and J by 6 bases, with 9 bases between the two germline ends. Germline V lookup: CDR1 KGHSH, CDR2 LQKENI. There are 13 residues in the CDR3. Here the CDR3 reads CASSPAGGQPQHF. CDR3 sequence (DNA): TGTGCCAGCTCACCTGCAGGAGGTCAGCCCCAGCATTTT.

The gene calls are TRBV5-6 and TRBJ2-6; D remains ambiguous. This CDR3 has 15 amino acids. Germline loops: CDR1 SGHDT, CDR2 YYEEEE. Deletions cut 1 base from V and 3 bases from J, with 8 bases between. CDR3 region: CASSLILVGANVLTF. In nucleotides, the CDR3 is TGTGCCAGCAGCTTGATCTTAGTTGGGGCCAACGTCCTGACTTTC.

This clone was found a few times. The chain recombines TRBV5-1 with TRBJ2-5; 11 nucleotides align to TRBD1. Looked up from germline, CDR1 is SGHRS and CDR2 is YFSETQ. Unmatched junction bases numbered 10, after V lost 4 bases and J lost 5 bases. The CDR3 consists of 16 residues. CDR3 nucleotides: TGCGCCAGCAGCATTCAAGGACAGGGGGCGCGTGAGACCCAGTACTTC. Translated, it gives CASSIQGQGARETQYF.

The chain couples TRBV28 to TRBJ2-1; 12 bases line up with TRBD2. V gave up 6 bases and J gave up 0 bases; unmatched junction bases: 3. In germline, CDR1 is MDHEN, CDR2 SYDVKM. The CDR3 loop spans 16 amino acids. The CDR3 reads CASSGLAGNSYNEQFF. The CDR3 region has the DNA TGTGCCAGCAGCGGACTAGCGGGAAACTCCTACAATGAGCAGTTCTTC.

The rearrangement joins TRBV29-1 to TRBJ2-7; the D gene is possibly TRBD2 (5 bases). V was clipped by 1 base and J by 0 bases, with 10 bases between them. Germline V CDR1 and CDR2: SQVTM, ANQGSEA. The CDR3 runs to 14 residues. The CDR3 DNA follows: TGCAGCGTTGAAGGGACTGGGTCCTCCTACGAGCAGTACTTC. Translation: CSVEGTGSSYEQYF.

The gene calls are TRBV6-6 and TRBJ1-2; D gene unclear. CDR3 length: 12 residues. CDR1 and CDR2 (germline): MNHNY, SVGAGI (reference sequence). Trimming took 5 bases from V and 6 from J, leaving 10 bases between them. CDR3 sequence: CASSRPGDGYTF. CDR3 sequence (DNA): TGTGCCAGCAGTCGACCTGGGGATGGCTACACCTTC.

The rearrangement links TRBV6-4 to TRBJ2-2, with D unresolved. This CDR3 region has 14 residues. V lost 0 bases and J lost 6, with 8 bases in between. Germline lookup yields CDR1 MRHNA and CDR2 SNTAGT. CDR3 residues: CASSDSIGSGELFF. The CDR3 DNA follows: TGTGCCAGCAGTGACTCGATCGGGTCCGGGGAGCTGTTTTTT.

This clone was seen just once. This rearrangement joins TRBV4-1 to TRBJ2-1; 7 nucleotides line up with TRBD2. V shed 8 bases, J shed 12 bases, and the junction held 19 bases outside the gene matches. CDR1 is MGHRA, CDR2 YSYEKL, per germline. This CDR3 has 15 amino acids. The CDR3 DNA reads as TGCGCCAGCTACCCTACGGGAGGCCCCAGGCAGGCGCAGTTCTTC. Translating gives CASYPTGGPRQAQFF.

This chain joins TRBV6-4 and TRBJ2-5, with 12 bases that match TRBD2. With 3 bases clipped from V and 5 bases from J, the junction kept 4 bases outside the gene matches. Germline V gene lookup returns CDR1 MRHNA and CDR2 SNTAGT. The length of the CDR3 is 15 residues. The CDR3 is CASSEAGTSGETQYF. The CDR3 DNA follows: TGTGCCAGCAGTGAAGCCGGGACTAGCGGGGAGACCCAGTACTTC.

This rearrangement joins TRBV2 to TRBJ2-4, with 7 bases lining up with TRBD1. The CDR3 is 16 residues long. The J segment lost 0 bases and the V segment lost 10 bases, leaving 12 bases of the junction unmatched. Germline loops: CDR1 SNHLY, CDR2 FYNNEI. The CDR3 coding sequence is TGTGCCATCCTCGCCCGGGACAGAATAGCCAAAAACATTCAGTACTTC. Its translation is CAILARDRIAKNIQYF.

This sequence joins TRBV4-1 and TRBJ1-5; 7 nucleotides line up with TRBD1. Germline-derived CDR1 and CDR2 are MGHRA and YSYEKL. The CDR3 has 14 amino acids. The trim removed 5 bases at V and 7 bases at J, leaving 8 bases unmatched. CDR3 nucleotides: TGCGCCAGCAGCAACCCGACAGGGTCCCAGCCCCAGCATTTT. Translated: CASSNPTGSQPQHF.

The chain combines TRBV30 with TRBJ1-5; D is uncertain. The V end lost 2 bases, the J end lost 7 bases, and 12 bases lay between the germline ends. The CDR3 has 13 residues. Per the germline V gene, CDR1 is GTSNPN and CDR2 is SVGIG (reference sequence). CDR3 region: CAWSPAVRQPQHF. In DNA, the CDR3 is TGTGCCTGGAGTCCGGCAGTCAGGCAGCCCCAGCATTTT.

This chain connects TRBV29-1 to TRBJ2-5; D remains ambiguous. V lost 6 bases to trimming and J lost 1 base, with 6 bases between them. Germline assignment: CDR1 SQVTM and CDR2 ANQGSEA. CDR3 length equals 11 residues. CDR3 nucleotide sequence: TGCAGCGTACAGACCCAAGAGACCCAGTACTTC. Residues: CSVQTQETQYF.

This chain uses TRBV2 with TRBJ2-1; no clear D. Trimming stripped 1 base from V and 8 bases from J, with 12 bases between. This CDR3 comprises 14 residues. The V gene's germline CDR1 is SNHLY and CDR2 FYNNEI. Here the CDR3 reads CASSEVADFDEQFF. The CDR3 DNA follows: TGTGCCAGCAGTGAAGTGGCGGATTTCGATGAGCAGTTCTTC.

The V call is TRBV30, the J call TRBJ1-1, with D hard to call. Germline V lookup: CDR1 GTSNPN, CDR2 SVGIG (reference sequence). The V end was cut by 1 base, the J end by 6 bases, with 21 bases between. This CDR3 is built from 16 residues. The CDR3 DNA reads as TGTGCCTGGAGTGACGGATCAGGAGCTTATGGGGCTGAAGCTTTCTTT. This translates into CAWSDGSGAYGAEAFF.

This clone was found once. This chain uses TRBV5-1 with TRBJ1-3; D is unresolved. Per germline, CDR1 SGHRS and CDR2 YFSETQ. This CDR3 has 15 amino acids. Deletions cut 0 bases from V and 8 bases from J, with 15 bases between. The DNA of the CDR3 is TGCGCCAGCAGCTTGGTTTCCGGGAGCGGGGACACCATATATTTT. It encodes CASSLVSGSGDTIYF.

The chain joins TRBV7-9 to TRBJ1-2; TRBD1 matches 12 bases. With 5 bases clipped from V and 7 bases from J, the junction kept 8 bases outside the gene matches. CDR1 and CDR2 from the germline V gene are SEHNR and FQNEAQ (reference sequence). The CDR3 is made up of 15 amino acids. The CDR3 DNA follows: TGTGCCAGCAGCAACTCGGGACAGGGGGCGGCTGGCTACACCTTC. Its protein product is CASSNSGQGAAGYTF. Variable domain in full (rest from reference TRBV7-9 and TRBJ1-2): DTGVSQNPRHKITKRGQNVTFRCDPISEHNRLYWYRQTLGQGPEFLTYFQNEAQLEKSRLLSDRFSAERPKGSFSTLEIQRTEQGDSAMYLCASSNSGQGAAGYTFGSGTRLTVV.

The chain uses TRBV7-3 and TRBJ1-1; D is undetermined. Trimming shortened V by 1 base and J by 0 bases, and 9 bases separated the two germline ends. The germline gives CDR1 SGHTA, CDR2 FQGTGA. This CDR3 region has 15 residues. The CDR3 nucleotides are TGTGCCAGCAGCTTAAGTGCGGGTATGAACACTGAAGCTTTCTTT. Residues: CASSLSAGMNTEAFF.